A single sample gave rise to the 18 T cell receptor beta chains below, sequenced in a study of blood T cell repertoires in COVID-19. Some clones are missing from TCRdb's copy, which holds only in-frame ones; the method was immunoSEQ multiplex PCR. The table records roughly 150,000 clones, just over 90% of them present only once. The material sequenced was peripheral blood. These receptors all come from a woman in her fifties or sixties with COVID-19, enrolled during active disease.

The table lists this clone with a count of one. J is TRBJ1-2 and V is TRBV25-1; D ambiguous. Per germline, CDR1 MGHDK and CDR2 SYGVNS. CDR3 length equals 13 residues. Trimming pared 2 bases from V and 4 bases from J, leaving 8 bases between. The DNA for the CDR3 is TGTGCCAGCAGTGAAGCCGGGTCCTATGGCTACACCTTC. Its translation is CASSEAGSYGYTF.

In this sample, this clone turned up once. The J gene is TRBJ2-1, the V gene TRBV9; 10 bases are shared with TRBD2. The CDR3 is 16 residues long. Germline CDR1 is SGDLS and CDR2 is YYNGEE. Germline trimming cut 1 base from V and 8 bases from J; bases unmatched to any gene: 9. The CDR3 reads CASSVTAGTSEDEQFF. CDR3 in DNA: TGTGCCAGCAGCGTAACGGCCGGGACTAGCGAAGATGAGCAGTTCTTC.

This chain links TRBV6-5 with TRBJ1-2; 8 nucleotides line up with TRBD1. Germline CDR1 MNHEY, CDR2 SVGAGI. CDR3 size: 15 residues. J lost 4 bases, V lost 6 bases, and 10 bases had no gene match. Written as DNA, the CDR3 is TGTGCCAGCAGGGATATTACAGGGGGACCCTATGGCTACACCTTC. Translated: CASRDITGGPYGYTF.

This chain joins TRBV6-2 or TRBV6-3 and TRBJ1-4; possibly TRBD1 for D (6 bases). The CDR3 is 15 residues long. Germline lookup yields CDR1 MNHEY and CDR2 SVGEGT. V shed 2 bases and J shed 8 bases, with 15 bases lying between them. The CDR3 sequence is CASSYLRTAPEKLFF. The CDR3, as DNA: TGTGCCAGCAGTTACCTCAGGACAGCACCGGAAAAACTGTTTTTT.

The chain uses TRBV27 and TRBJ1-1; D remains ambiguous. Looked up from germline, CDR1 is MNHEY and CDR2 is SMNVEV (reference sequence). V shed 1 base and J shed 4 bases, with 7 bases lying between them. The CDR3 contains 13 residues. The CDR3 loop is CASSLWAGTEAFF. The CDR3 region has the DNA TGTGCCAGCAGTTTATGGGCTGGCACTGAAGCTTTCTTT.

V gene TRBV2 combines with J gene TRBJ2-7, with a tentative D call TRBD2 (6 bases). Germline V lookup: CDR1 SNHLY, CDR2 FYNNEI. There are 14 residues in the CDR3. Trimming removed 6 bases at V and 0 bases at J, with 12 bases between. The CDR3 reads CASRPGLSSYEQYF. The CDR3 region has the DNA TGTGCCAGCAGACCGGGACTTAGCTCCTACGAGCAGTACTTC.

The CDR3 DNA is TGTGCCAGCTCACCACGCCCGCTTCGCGGGGATGAAGAGACCCAGTACTTC. It translates to CASSPRPLRGDEETQYF. The rearrangement links TRBV18 to TRBJ2-5, with a possible D match to TRBD2 (6 bases). Germline V gene lookup returns CDR1 KGHSH and CDR2 LQKENI. V was clipped by 1 base and J by 3 bases, with 18 bases between them. The CDR3 covers 17 residues.

The CDR3 loop reads CASSLDIGGYTF. For the CDR3, the DNA is TGTGCCAGCAGCTTAGATATCGGGGGCTACACCTTC. The chain carries TRBV7-2 and TRBJ1-2; D call uncertain. Germline CDR1 and CDR2: SGHTA and FQGNSA. This CDR3 contains 12 residues. Trimming pared 1 base from V and 8 bases from J, leaving 8 bases between. The variable domain in full, with the rest retrieved from reference TRBV7-2 and TRBJ1-2, is GAGVSQSPSNKVTEKGKDVELRCDPISGHTALYWYRQSLGQGLEFLIYFQGNSAPDKSGLPSDRFSAERTGGSVSTLTIQRTQQEDSAVYLCASSLDIGGYTFGSGTRLTVV.

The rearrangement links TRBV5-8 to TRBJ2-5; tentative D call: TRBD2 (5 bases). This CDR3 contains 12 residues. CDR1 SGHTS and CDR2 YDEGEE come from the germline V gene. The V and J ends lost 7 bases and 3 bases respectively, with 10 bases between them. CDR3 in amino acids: CASLLGEETQYF. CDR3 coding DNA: TGTGCCAGCTTACTAGGCGAAGAGACCCAGTACTTC.

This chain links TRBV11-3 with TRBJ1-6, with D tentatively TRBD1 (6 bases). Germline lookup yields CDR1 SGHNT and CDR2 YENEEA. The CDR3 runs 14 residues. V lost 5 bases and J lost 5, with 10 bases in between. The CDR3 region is CASSLGQNNSPLHF. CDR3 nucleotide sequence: TGTGCCAGCAGCCTCGGACAGAATAATTCACCCCTCCACTTT.

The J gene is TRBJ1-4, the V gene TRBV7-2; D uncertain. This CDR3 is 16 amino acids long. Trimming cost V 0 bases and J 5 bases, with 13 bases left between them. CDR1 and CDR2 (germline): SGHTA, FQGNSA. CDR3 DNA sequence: TGTGCCAGCAGCTTAGCGATAGGCAGGATGAATGAAAAACTGTTTTTT. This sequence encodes CASSLAIGRMNEKLFF.

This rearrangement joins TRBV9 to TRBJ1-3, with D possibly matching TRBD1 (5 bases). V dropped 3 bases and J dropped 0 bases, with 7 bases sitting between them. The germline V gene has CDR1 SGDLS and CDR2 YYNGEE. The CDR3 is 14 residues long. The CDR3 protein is CASSAQGSGNTIYF. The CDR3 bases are TGTGCCAGCAGCGCCCAGGGCTCTGGAAACACCATATATTTT.

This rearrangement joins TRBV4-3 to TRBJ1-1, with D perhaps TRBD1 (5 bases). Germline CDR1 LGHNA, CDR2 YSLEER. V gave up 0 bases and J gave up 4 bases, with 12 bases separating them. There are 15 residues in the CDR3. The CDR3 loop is CASSQDPRRGTEAFF. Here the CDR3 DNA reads TGCGCCAGCAGCCAAGATCCCCGGAGGGGCACTGAAGCTTTCTTT.

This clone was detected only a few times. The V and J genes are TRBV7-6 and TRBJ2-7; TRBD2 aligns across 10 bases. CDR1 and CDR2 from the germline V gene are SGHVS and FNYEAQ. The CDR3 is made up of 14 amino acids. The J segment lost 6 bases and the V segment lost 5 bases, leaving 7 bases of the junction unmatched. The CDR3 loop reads CASSSPGLAREQYF. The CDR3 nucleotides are TGTGCCAGCAGCAGCCCGGGACTAGCGCGCGAGCAGTACTTC. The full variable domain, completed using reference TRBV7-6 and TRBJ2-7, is GAGVSQSPRYKVTKRGQDVALRCDPISGHVSLYWYRQALGQGPEFLTYFNYEAQQDKSGLPNDRFSAERPEGSISTLTIQRTEQRDSAMYRCASSSPGLAREQYFGPGTRLTVT.

CDR3: CASSLGQGASSPLHF. CDR3 sequence (DNA): TGCGCCAGCAGCCTCGGACAGGGCGCTTCGTCACCCCTCCACTTT. The chain carries TRBV5-1 and TRBJ1-6; 8 bases map to TRBD1. The germline CDR1 and CDR2 sequences are SGHRS and YFSETQ. CDR3 size: 15 residues. V shed 4 bases and J 10 bases; nucleotides not matched to a gene: 10.

CDR3 sequence reads: CASIQRGTEAFF. The CDR3, as DNA: TGTGCCAGTATCCAACGGGGCACTGAAGCTTTCTTT. This chain links TRBV19 with TRBJ1-1; D call uncertain. V lost 7 bases to trimming and J lost 4 bases, with 10 bases between them. The CDR3 extends over 12 amino acids. Germline loops: CDR1 LNHDA, CDR2 SQIVND (reference sequence).

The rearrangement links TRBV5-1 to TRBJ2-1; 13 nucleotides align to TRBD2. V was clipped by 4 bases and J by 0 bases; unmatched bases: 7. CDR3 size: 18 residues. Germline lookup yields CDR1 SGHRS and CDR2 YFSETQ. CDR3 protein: CASSAGLAGISSYNEQFF. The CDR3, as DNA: TGCGCCAGCAGCGCGGGACTAGCGGGGATCAGCTCCTACAATGAGCAGTTCTTC.

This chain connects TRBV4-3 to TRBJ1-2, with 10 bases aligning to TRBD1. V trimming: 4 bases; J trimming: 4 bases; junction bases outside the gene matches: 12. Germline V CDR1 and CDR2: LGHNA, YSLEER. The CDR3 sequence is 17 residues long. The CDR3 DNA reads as TGCGCCAGCAGCCCCGGGTTGACAGGGGGCGCGAGCTATGGCTACACCTTC. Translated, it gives CASSPGLTGGASYGYTF.